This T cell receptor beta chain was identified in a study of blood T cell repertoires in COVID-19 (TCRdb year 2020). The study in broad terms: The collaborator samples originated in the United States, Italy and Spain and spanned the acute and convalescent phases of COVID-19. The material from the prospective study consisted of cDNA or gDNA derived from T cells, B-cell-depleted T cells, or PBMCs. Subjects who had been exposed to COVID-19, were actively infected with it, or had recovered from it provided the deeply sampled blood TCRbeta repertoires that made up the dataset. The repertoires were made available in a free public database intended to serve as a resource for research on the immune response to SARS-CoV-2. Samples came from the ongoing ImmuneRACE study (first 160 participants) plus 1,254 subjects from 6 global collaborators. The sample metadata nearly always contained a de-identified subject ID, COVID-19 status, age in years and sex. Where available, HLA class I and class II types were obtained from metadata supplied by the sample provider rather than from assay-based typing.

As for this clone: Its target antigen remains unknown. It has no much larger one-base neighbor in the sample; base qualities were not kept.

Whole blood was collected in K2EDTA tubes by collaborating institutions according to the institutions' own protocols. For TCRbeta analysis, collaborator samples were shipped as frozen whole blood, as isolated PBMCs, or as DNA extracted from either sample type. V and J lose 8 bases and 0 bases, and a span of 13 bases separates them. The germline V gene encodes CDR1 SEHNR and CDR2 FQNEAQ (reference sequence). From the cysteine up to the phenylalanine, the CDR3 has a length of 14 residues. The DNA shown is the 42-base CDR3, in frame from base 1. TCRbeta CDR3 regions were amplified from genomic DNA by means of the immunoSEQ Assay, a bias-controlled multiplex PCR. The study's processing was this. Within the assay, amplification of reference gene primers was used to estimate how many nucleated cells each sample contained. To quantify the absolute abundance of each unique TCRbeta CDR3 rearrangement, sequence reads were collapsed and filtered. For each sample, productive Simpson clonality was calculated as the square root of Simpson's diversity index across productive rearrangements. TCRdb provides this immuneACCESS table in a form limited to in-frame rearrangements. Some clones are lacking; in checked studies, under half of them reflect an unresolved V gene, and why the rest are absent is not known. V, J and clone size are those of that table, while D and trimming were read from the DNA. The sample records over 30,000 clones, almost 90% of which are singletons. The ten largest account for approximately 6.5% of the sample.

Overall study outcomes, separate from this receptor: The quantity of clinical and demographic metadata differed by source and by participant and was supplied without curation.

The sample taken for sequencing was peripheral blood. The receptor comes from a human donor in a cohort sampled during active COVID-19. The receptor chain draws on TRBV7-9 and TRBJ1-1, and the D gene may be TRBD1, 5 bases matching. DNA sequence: TGTGCCAGCTTATCGACAGAAATGAACACTGAAGCTTTCTTT. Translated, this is CASLSTEMNTEAFF.